This T cell receptor (beta chain) stems from a study of blood T cell repertoires in COVID-19. Authors' processing steps: It was from reference gene primer amplification that nucleated cell counts were estimated. This table comes from immunoSEQ multiplex PCR, and its TCRdb copy is limited to in-frame clones, with some not included. That table is the source of V, J and clone size, and D and trimming were worked out from the DNA. The sample lists approximately 200,000 clones, almost 80% occurring once. CDR3 length equals 13 residues. The V and J ends lost 10 bases and 2 bases, in that order; junction bases with no gene match: 3. CDR1 is MDHEN, CDR2 SYDVKM, per germline.

The TCR sequence derives from a man in his fifties or sixties with active or convalescent COVID-19. The chain has TRBV28 and TRBJ2-2, with TRBD1 matching over 8 bases. The source material was peripheral blood. The CDR3 nucleotides read TGTGCCACCGGGACAGGCAACACCGGGGAGCTGTTTTTT. Protein sequence: CATGTGNTGELFF.